At least ten counts were recorded for the clone carrying this T cell receptor beta chain. MiXCR was run by TCRdb on the PCR reads, yielding one entry per CDR3 protein. In the table there are about 16,000 distinct CDR3 sequences, 44% of which are singletons. This entry belongs to a study of tumor-infiltrating lymphocytes in oesophageal squamous cell carcinoma. This CDR3 spans 14 amino acids. Germline CDR1 reads SGHRS; CDR2 reads YFSETQ. Trimming pared 1 base from V and 5 bases from J, leaving 12 bases between. The rearrangement joins TRBV5-1 to TRBJ1-1; D perhaps matches TRBD1 (6 bases). Material for sequencing was blood. The receptor comes from a female donor with esophageal squamous cell carcinoma. This chain's CDR3 is CASSLSGTITEAFF. In nucleotides, the CDR3 is TGCGCCAGCAGCTTGAGTGGGACAATTACTGAAGCTTTCTTT.